This passage covers 27 T cell receptor beta chains from one sample sequenced in a study of T-cell reconstitution after alpha-beta-depleted transplantation in children. Library preparation (for TCRbeta) was performed with unique molecular identifiers. TCRdb used MiXCR to reprocess the PCR reads, holding one entry per CDR3 protein. The sample gives some 840,000 distinct CDR3 sequences, around 15% of which show up once; around 5% is in the top ten. The starting material was PBMCs, mostly from graft donor cells, obtained 360 days after TCRalphabeta/CD19-depleted stem cell transplant. The receptors originated from a male patient younger than 18 who had a stem cell transplant for acute lymphoblastic leukemia, so the T cells may come from the graft donor.

The V call is TRBV7-2, the J call TRBJ2-5; D is possibly TRBD1 or TRBD2 (6 bases each). Between the trimmed V and J ends, which lost 2 bases and 5 bases, there was a span of 18 bases. There are 16 residues in the CDR3. Germline CDR1 SGHTA, CDR2 FQGNSA. The DNA of the CDR3 is TGTGCCAGCAGCTTATGGAGGGGGGAGTTAATGGAGACCCAGTACTTC. It specifies CASSLWRGELMETQYF.

This clonotype showed up just a few times. This chain uses TRBV24-1 with TRBJ2-1, with D unresolved. The CDR3 totals 13 residues. V dropped 2 bases and J dropped 8 bases, with 9 bases sitting between them. Germline V CDR1 and CDR2: KGHDR, SFDVKD. Written as DNA, the CDR3 is TGTGCCACCAGTGATTCCTGGTCGGATGAGCAGTTCTTC. Its protein product is CATSDSWSDEQFF.

The CDR3 loop reads CASSLEGWPSSYNEQFF. Written as DNA, the CDR3 is TGCGCCAGCAGCCTCGAGGGGTGGCCGAGCTCCTACAATGAGCAGTTCTTC. The rearrangement links TRBV5-1 to TRBJ2-1; D may correspond to TRBD1 or TRBD2 (5 bases each). The V gene lost 4 bases and the J gene lost 0 bases, with 17 bases spanning the gap. Germline CDR1 is SGHRS and CDR2 is YFSETQ. The CDR3 is 17 amino acids.

At least ten counts were recorded for this clonotype. The rearrangement links TRBV7-2 to TRBJ2-2, with D perhaps matching TRBD1 (5 bases). From germline, CDR1 is SGHTA and CDR2 FQGNSA. V was clipped by 6 bases and J by 4 bases, with 18 bases between them. CDR3 size: 16 residues. CDR3 nucleotides: TGTGCCAGCAGTTTTCGGCCAGGGTGGGGCACCGGGGAGCTGTTTTTT. Residues: CASSFRPGWGTGELFF.

The gene calls are TRBV4-1 and TRBJ1-1, with D possibly TRBD1 on 5 matching bases. Germline CDR1 and CDR2: MGHRA and YSYEKL. The CDR3 runs 15 residues. V lost 4 bases and J 2 bases, leaving 14 bases between the germline ends. CDR3 residues: CASSRVTEGNTEAFF. CDR3 in DNA: TGCGCCAGCAGCCGTGTGACAGAGGGAAACACTGAAGCTTTCTTT.

In its sample, this clonotype was seen a few times. This sequence joins TRBV7-7 and TRBJ2-3; 7 bases fit TRBD1. Germline values: CDR1 SSHAT, CDR2 FNYEAQ (reference sequence). The CDR3 has 16 amino acids. V shed 5 bases and J 6 bases; nucleotides not matched to a gene: 14. This CDR3 is CASSLGQWTGTDTQYF. CDR3 coding DNA: TGTGCCAGCAGCCTGGGACAGTGGACAGGAACGGATACGCAGTATTTT.

This clonotype was seen a few times. The J gene is TRBJ1-1, the V gene TRBV5-1; 9 nucleotides align to TRBD1. V gave up 2 bases and J gave up 0 bases; unmatched junction bases: 5. This CDR3 spans 16 amino acids. Germline values: CDR1 SGHRS, CDR2 YFSETQ. CDR3 nucleotides: TGCGCCAGCAGCTTACGCACAGGGGGCATGAACACTGAAGCTTTCTTT. Translating it yields CASSLRTGGMNTEAFF.

This clonotype was detected many times. The chain combines TRBV29-1 with TRBJ2-2, with TRBD1 matching over 9 bases. The CDR3 covers 17 residues. Germline assignment: CDR1 SQVTM and CDR2 ANQGSEA. V gave up 5 bases and J gave up 2 bases; unmatched junction bases: 12. CDR3 in DNA: TGCAGCGTTCACGATCCCCGGGACAGGGACAACACCGGGGAGCTGTTTTTT. Translated, it gives CSVHDPRDRDNTGELFF.

The chain uses TRBV12-3 or TRBV12-4 and TRBJ2-1; D is possibly TRBD1 (5 bases). Trimming removed 3 bases from V and 3 bases from J, with 9 bases in between. The CDR3 has 14 residues. CDR3 residues: CASSFTGFYNEQFF. CDR3 nucleotides: TGTGCCAGCAGTTTCACAGGTTTCTACAATGAGCAGTTCTTC.

This clonotype appeared many times. V gene TRBV9 combines with J gene TRBJ2-7, with a tentative D call TRBD1 (7 bases). Looked up from germline, CDR1 is SGDLS and CDR2 is YYNGEE. Trimming pared 3 bases from V and 4 bases from J, leaving 11 bases between. The CDR3 extends over 13 amino acids. Here the CDR3 DNA reads TGTGCCAGCAGCGCAGGGGGGCGGTACGAGCAGTACTTC. It is translated as CASSAGGRYEQYF.

This rearrangement joins TRBV19 to TRBJ2-1; the match to TRBD1 covers 8 bases. Trimming took 3 bases from V and 9 from J; bases not matched to a gene: 4. Looked up from germline, CDR1 is LNHDA and CDR2 is SQIVND (reference sequence). This CDR3 has 13 amino acids. CDR3 DNA sequence: TGTGCCAGTAGTATCCAGGGGGCTGTTGAGCAGTTCTTC. Protein: CASSIQGAVEQFF. Using reference TRBV19 and TRBJ2-1 for the parts outside the CDR3, the full variable domain is DGGITQSPKYLFRKEGQNVTLSCEQNLNHDAMYWYRQDPGQGLRLIYYSQIVNDFQKGDIAEGYSVSREKKESFPLTVTSAQKNPTAFYLCASSIQGAVEQFFGPGTRLTVL.

This clonotype has a handful of counts. The V gene is TRBV20-1, the J gene TRBJ2-7; the D is unclear. The CDR3 runs 13 residues. V lost 5 bases, J lost 2 bases, and 13 bases lay in between. CDR1 DFQATT and CDR2 SNEGSKA come from the germline V gene (reference sequence). CDR3 sequence reads: CSADPGTTYEQYF. CDR3 bases: TGCAGTGCTGATCCAGGAACCACCTACGAGCAGTACTTC.

In this sample, this clonotype turned up a few times. The chain is built from TRBV12-3 or TRBV12-4 and TRBJ1-5; 7 bases are shared with TRBD1. V lost 4 bases, J lost 8 bases, and 8 bases stayed unmatched. The CDR3 sequence is 14 residues long. The CDR3 here is CASSSWTGIKPQHF. DNA of the CDR3: TGTGCCAGCAGTTCCTGGACAGGTATAAAGCCCCAGCATTTT.

This clonotype was picked up a small number of times. V is TRBV15 and J is TRBJ2-1; TRBD2 aligns across 13 bases. This CDR3 comprises 18 residues. Per the germline V gene, CDR1 is LNHNV and CDR2 is YYDKDF (reference sequence). J was trimmed by 5 bases and V by 6 bases; bases with no gene match: 13. In nucleotides, the CDR3 is TGTGCCACCAGGTTGGCGAGATTTGGACTAGCGGGAGACAATGAGCAGTTCTTC. It translates to CATRLARFGLAGDNEQFF.

This clonotype was recorded many times. The chain couples TRBV4-1 to TRBJ2-4, with a possible D match to TRBD1 (6 bases). The CDR3 is made up of 18 amino acids. Germline-derived CDR1 and CDR2 are MGHRA and YSYEKL. V was clipped by 1 base and J by 0 bases, with 16 bases between them. The chain's CDR3 is CASSQGGLGLLAKNIQYF. The CDR3 nucleotides read TGCGCCAGCAGCCAAGGGGGGCTAGGGTTATTAGCCAAAAACATTCAGTACTTC.

This clonotype showed up just a few times. The rearrangement links TRBV6-5 to TRBJ1-1; maybe TRBD1 (6 bases). The CDR3 runs to 18 residues. Germline-derived CDR1 and CDR2 are MNHEY and SVGAGI. V lost 6 bases and J lost 5, with 28 bases in between. CDR3 in DNA: TGTGCCAGCAGCTACCCTCGGGCAGGGGCTCCTCAGGGGACTGAAGCTTTCTTT. Translating gives CASSYPRAGAPQGTEAFF.

V gene TRBV5-1 combines with J gene TRBJ2-7; TRBD2 might be the D (5 bases). The CDR3 is 15 amino acids. V shed 0 bases and J shed 6 bases, with 16 bases lying between them. In germline, CDR1 is SGHRS, CDR2 YFSETQ. The CDR3 loop is CASSLDPGLAGEQYF. The CDR3 region has the DNA TGCGCCAGCAGCTTGGACCCGGGTCTGGCGGGCGAGCAGTACTTC.

This clonotype was seen a few times. The chain joins TRBV5-1 to TRBJ2-2; D gene ambiguous. In germline, CDR1 is SGHRS, CDR2 YFSETQ. Deletions cut 4 bases from V and 1 base from J, with 11 bases between. The CDR3 length is 15 residues. CDR3 residues: CASSHGAGNTGELFF. In nucleotides, the CDR3 is TGCGCCAGCAGCCATGGAGCAGGGAACACCGGGGAGCTGTTTTTT.

The V call is TRBV19, the J call TRBJ2-7; 10 bases are a match to TRBD2. The germline CDR1 and CDR2 sequences are LNHDA and SQIVND (reference sequence). This CDR3 contains 14 residues. The V segment lost 7 bases and the J segment 4 bases; nucleotides outside the gene matches: 7. In DNA form, the CDR3 reads TGTGCCAGTAAGGAGCGGGAGGGCCGGTACGAGCAGTACTTC. Residues: CASKEREGRYEQYF.

This clonotype was found once. The gene calls are TRBV3-1 and TRBJ2-3, with 7 bases that match TRBD2. CDR3 length: 18 amino acids. CDR1 LGHDT and CDR2 YNNKEL come from the germline V gene (reference sequence). After removal of 3 bases from V and 4 bases from J, the junction contained 16 bases not matched to a gene. CDR3 sequence: CASSQGLHGAGRPDTQYF. CDR3 coding DNA: TGTGCCAGCAGCCAGGGCCTCCATGGAGCGGGACGGCCAGATACGCAGTATTTT.

The chain carries TRBV7-9 and TRBJ2-7; 8 nucleotides align to TRBD2. CDR3 size: 15 residues. The J segment lost 1 base and the V segment lost 4 bases, leaving 6 bases of the junction unmatched. CDR1 and CDR2 (germline): SEHNR, FQNEAQ (reference sequence). CDR3 amino acids: CASSSLGLGSYEQYF. The CDR3, as DNA: TGTGCCAGCAGCTCACTGGGACTAGGATCCTACGAGCAGTACTTC. The whole variable domain, filled in from reference TRBV7-9 and TRBJ2-7, reads DTGVSQNPRHKITKRGQNVTFRCDPISEHNRLYWYRQTLGQGPEFLTYFQNEAQLEKSRLLSDRFSAERPKGSFSTLEIQRTEQGDSAMYLCASSSLGLGSYEQYFGPGTRLTVT.

This clonotype came up a few times. V and J are TRBV12-3 or TRBV12-4 and TRBJ2-1, with 11 bases identical to TRBD2. With V trimmed by 3 bases and J by 1 base, 11 bases remained unmatched. The CDR3 has 19 residues. The CDR3 here is CASSLGRGLAGGSYNEQFF. The CDR3 DNA sequence: TGTGCCAGCAGTTTGGGCAGGGGGCTAGCGGGAGGATCCTACAATGAGCAGTTCTTC.

This clonotype was observed a few times. The rearrangement links TRBV29-1 to TRBJ2-1; 8 positions match TRBD2. V shed 6 bases and J 8 bases; nucleotides not matched to a gene: 9. The CDR3 length is 13 residues. CDR1 SQVTM and CDR2 ANQGSEA come from the germline V gene. The DNA for the CDR3 is TGCAGCGTGTTAGCGGGGTCGAACGATGAGCAGTTCTTC. It encodes CSVLAGSNDEQFF.

The chain employs TRBV7-9 and TRBJ2-7; a weak D match, TRBD1 (6 bases). Per the germline V gene, CDR1 is SEHNR and CDR2 is FQNEAQ (reference sequence). The V gene lost 3 bases and the J gene lost 6 bases, with 24 bases spanning the gap. This CDR3 region has 17 residues. DNA for the CDR3: TGTGCCAGCAGCTTTCAGGGAATAGGCAGAGGGGACACCGAGCAGTACTTC. It yields the protein CASSFQGIGRGDTEQYF.

The chain carries TRBV5-1 and TRBJ2-3, with 15 bases fitting TRBD2. V shed 3 bases, J shed 2 bases, and the junction held 4 bases outside the gene matches. The CDR3 totals 17 residues. Germline V gene lookup returns CDR1 SGHRS and CDR2 YFSETQ. CDR3 loop: CASSYRTSGRVTDTQYF. Here the CDR3 DNA reads TGCGCCAGCAGCTACCGGACTAGCGGGAGGGTCACAGATACGCAGTATTTT.

The rearrangement joins TRBV29-1 to TRBJ1-1; D is ambiguous. CDR3 length equals 14 residues. With 2 bases removed from V and 0 bases from J, the gap between germline ends came to 10 bases. CDR1 is SQVTM and CDR2 is ANQGSEA in the germline V gene. The CDR3 DNA reads as TGCAGCGTTGAAAACGGCGGATTGAACACTGAAGCTTTCTTT. Encoded protein: CSVENGGLNTEAFF.

This clonotype was detected many times. CDR3 protein: CSVEDKVPYEQYF. In nucleotides, the CDR3 is TGCAGCGTTGAGGACAAGGTGCCCTACGAGCAGTACTTC. V is TRBV29-1 and J is TRBJ2-7; a possible D gene is TRBD1 (5 bases). CDR3 size: 13 residues. Trimming cost V 3 bases and J 2 bases, with 11 bases left between them. CDR1 and CDR2 (germline): SQVTM, ANQGSEA.